This passage covers 9 T cell receptor beta chains from one sample sequenced in a study of blood T cell repertoires in COVID-19. Only in-frame clones appear in the TCRdb table, and some are missing; sequencing was by immunoSEQ multiplex PCR. The sample yields 72,000 or so clones, roughly 80% seen once. The specimen sequenced was peripheral blood. These receptors originate from an older man who had recovered from COVID-19.

This chain links TRBV19 with TRBJ1-5; D perhaps matches TRBD1 (5 bases). The CDR3 is 15 amino acids. The V and J ends lost 3 bases and 3 bases respectively, with 12 bases between them. CDR1 is LNHDA and CDR2 is SQIVND in the germline V gene (reference sequence). CDR3 coding DNA: TGTGCCAGTAGTATCGATCGGGGGTTCAATCAGCCCCAGCATTTT. It encodes CASSIDRGFNQPQHF. The variable domain in full, completed from reference TRBV19 and TRBJ1-5, reads DGGITQSPKYLFRKEGQNVTLSCEQNLNHDAMYWYRQDPGQGLRLIYYSQIVNDFQKGDIAEGYSVSREKKESFPLTVTSAQKNPTAFYLCASSIDRGFNQPQHFGDGTRLSIL.

The chain links TRBV11-2 to TRBJ1-1; no clear D gene. The CDR3 loop spans 13 amino acids. V was shortened by 8 bases and J by 0 bases, with 10 bases between the two germline ends. The V gene's germline CDR1 is SGHAT and CDR2 FQNNGV. As DNA, the CDR3 is TGTGCCAGCCCTCGAGCGGTGAACACTGAAGCTTTCTTT. It encodes CASPRAVNTEAFF. Together with reference TRBV11-2 and TRBJ1-1, the CDR3 gives the full variable domain: EAGVAQSPRYKIIEKRQSVAFWCNPISGHATLYWYQQILGQGPKLLIQFQNNGVVDDSQLPKDRFSAERLKGVDSTLKIQPAKLEDSAVYLCASPRAVNTEAFFGQGTRLTVV.

V usage is TRBV11-3 and J usage is TRBJ2-5, with D perhaps TRBD2 (6 bases). CDR3 length: 15 amino acids. The germline CDR1 and CDR2 sequences are SGHNT and YENEEA. Trimming pared 1 base from V and 5 bases from J, leaving 14 bases between. CDR3 loop: CASSLGPGVQETQYF. CDR3 DNA: TGTGCCAGCAGCTTAGGGCCGGGGGTTCAGGAGACCCAGTACTTC.

The J gene is TRBJ1-2, the V gene TRBV7-2, with a tentative D call TRBD1 (5 bases). V was trimmed by 3 bases and J by 8 bases, leaving 10 bases between them. In germline, CDR1 is SGHTA, CDR2 FQGNSA. The CDR3 is 12 amino acids. Here the CDR3 reads CASSLEWGGYTF. For the CDR3, the DNA is TGTGCCAGCAGCTTGGAATGGGGCGGCTACACCTTC.

The V and J genes are TRBV5-6 and TRBJ2-7; D is perhaps TRBD1 (5 bases). The CDR3 loop spans 14 amino acids. Per germline, CDR1 SGHDT and CDR2 YYEEEE. Deletions cut 0 bases from V and 3 bases from J, with 10 bases between. As DNA, the CDR3 is TGTGCCAGCAGCTTGGGAGACAGCCTCTACGAGCAGTACTTC. Amino acid sequence: CASSLGDSLYEQYF. The whole variable domain, filled in from reference TRBV5-6 and TRBJ2-7, reads DAGVTQSPTHLIKTRGQQVTLRCSPKSGHDTVSWYQQALGQGPQFIFQYYEEEERQRGNFPDRFSGHQFPNYSSELNVNALLLGDSALYLCASSLGDSLYEQYFGPGTRLTVT.

This clone was counted a single time. The chain carries TRBV30 and TRBJ2-2; D possibly corresponds to TRBD2 (6 bases). Germline V gives CDR1 GTSNPN, CDR2 SVGIG (reference sequence). The CDR3 contains 14 residues. V was clipped by 4 bases and J by 4 bases, with 13 bases between them. In DNA form, the CDR3 reads TGTGCCTGGACCGTGGGACTGATCACCGGGGAGCTGTTTTTT. Protein sequence: CAWTVGLITGELFF.

V is TRBV7-2 and J is TRBJ2-5; D ambiguous. CDR1 SGHTA and CDR2 FQGNSA come from the germline V gene. V shed 1 base and J shed 1 base, with 13 bases lying between them. The CDR3 runs to 16 residues. The CDR3 DNA sequence: TGTGCCAGCAGCTTAGTTTGGGCCAAACCCCAAGAGACCCAGTACTTC. Translated, it gives CASSLVWAKPQETQYF.

CDR3 bases: TGTGCCAGCAGTGAAGCCGGAGGACAGGGGGCCTACGAGCAGTACTTC. Amino acid sequence: CASSEAGGQGAYEQYF. V and J are TRBV27 and TRBJ2-7, with 10 bases fitting TRBD1. Trimming took 5 bases from V and 2 from J; bases not matched to a gene: 9. The CDR3 runs to 16 residues. Germline V gene data show CDR1 as MNHEY and CDR2 as SMNVEV (reference sequence).

The V gene is TRBV14, the J gene TRBJ1-3; 9 bases map to TRBD1. The J segment lost 0 bases and the V segment lost 4 bases, leaving 10 bases of the junction unmatched. The V gene's germline CDR1 is SGHDN and CDR2 FVKESK. The CDR3 length is 18 residues. This CDR3 reads CASSPQTGGSGSGNTIYF. Written as DNA, the CDR3 is TGTGCCAGCAGCCCCCAGACAGGGGGTTCAGGCTCTGGAAACACCATATATTTT.